The rows below give T cell receptor beta chains drawn from one sample of a study of blood T cell repertoires in COVID-19. Profiling relied on immunoSEQ multiplex PCR, and the TCRdb table lists in-frame clones only, not all of them. The table shows about 220,000 clones, with 82% occurring only once. What was sequenced was PBMCs or T cells enriched from blood (not recorded which). Every receptor here comes from a woman in her fifties or sixties who had recovered from COVID-19. Both conserved end residues are part of each CDR3. D genes are given only for firm matches. Clone size, where shown, is once, few, many, or a class for clones that have expanded.

J gene	V gene	D gene	clone size	CDR3 DNA	CDR3 protein
TRBJ2-1	TRBV5-1	TRBD2	-	TGCGCCAGCAGCGGGTCTAGCGGGTCTTCCTACAATGAGCAGTTCTTC	CASSGSSGSSYNEQFF
TRBJ1-1	TRBV2	-	-	TGTGCCAGCAATACAGGAGTGAACACTGAAGCTTTCTTT	CASNTGVNTEAFF
TRBJ1-5	TRBV19	TRBD1	-	TGTGCCAGTAGTATTCGGACAGGCAGCAATCAGCCCCAGCATTTT	CASSIRTGSNQPQHF
TRBJ2-7	TRBV7-2	TRBD2	-	TGTGCCAGCACCCTAGGGAGGGTTACGGCGAGCGAGCAGTACTTC	CASTLGRVTASEQYF
TRBJ2-3	TRBV18	TRBD1	few	TGTGCCAGCTCACCGGTCGGGACAGGTGCCCCAGATACGCAGTATTTT	CASSPVGTGAPDTQYF
TRBJ2-1	TRBV11-3	TRBD2	-	TGTGCCAGCAGCTTTTCCGGGCCAGCGGGAGCCTACAATGAGCAGTTCTTC	CASSFSGPAGAYNEQFF
TRBJ1-2	TRBV6-5	TRBD1	-	TGTGCCAGCAGTTACCAATCCACCCGGGACAGAAATGGCTACACCTTC	CASSYQSTRDRNGYTF
TRBJ1-2	TRBV27	-	-	TGTGCCAGCAGAAAACAGGAATCGGGCTACACCTTC	CASRKQESGYTF
TRBJ1-1	TRBV2	-	-	TGTACAATACAGGGGAACACTGAAGCTTTCTTT	CTIQGNTEAFF
TRBJ2-5	TRBV4-2	-	-	TGTGCCAGCAGCCAAGATCCAGGGGGGCGGGAACGAGAGACCCAGTACTTC	CASSQDPGGRERETQYF
TRBJ1-3	TRBV21-1	-	few	TGTGCCAGCAGTCCGGGGAACTCTGGAAACACCATATATTTT	CASSPGNSGNTIYF
TRBJ1-1	TRBV4-1	-	-	TGCGCCAGCACCTTCGCGGGGGGTTCTGCCACTGAAGCTTTCTTT	CASTFAGGSATEAFF
TRBJ2-7	TRBV2	TRBD2	-	TGTGCCAGCAGTGAAGACGGGGGAGGGGAGCAGTACTTC	CASSEDGGGEQYF
TRBJ2-7	TRBV14	TRBD2	-	TGTGCCAGCAGGCCTAGCGGGGGGGCCCCCTACGAGCAGTACTTC	CASRPSGGAPYEQYF
TRBJ2-2	TRBV29-1	-	-	TGCAGCGTTGTGAAGGGCGGAGGGAACACCGGGGAGCTGTTTTTT	CSVVKGGGNTGELFF
TRBJ2-3	TRBV7-2	TRBD2	-	TGTGCCAGCAGCTTAAATCTAGCGGGGGCTAGGGATACGCAGTATTTT	CASSLNLAGARDTQYF
TRBJ1-1	TRBV3-1/TRBV3-2	-	-	TGTGCCAGCAGCCAATGGGACTCACGGAACACTGAAGCTTTCTTT	CASSQWDSRNTEAFF
TRBJ2-3	TRBV7-2	-	few	TGTGCCAGCAGCATCACGGGAGTTATTGTAGCGGATACGCAGTATTTT	CASSITGVIVADTQYF
TRBJ1-1	TRBV3-1/TRBV3-2	-	-	TGTGCCAGCAGCCACGGACAGACTGAAGCTTTCTTT	CASSHGQTEAFF
TRBJ2-5	TRBV29-1	-	-	TGCAGCGTTGAACCTCGGGGAGTACAGACCCAGTACTTC	CSVEPRGVQTQYF
TRBJ2-7	TRBV9	-	-	TGTGCCAGCAGCGTAGCGGGGGACGAATCCTACGAGCAGTACTTC	CASSVAGDESYEQYF
TRBJ1-1	TRBV9	-	-	TGTGCCAGCAGCGTAGTGGGGGGGATGAACACTGAAGCTTTCTTT	CASSVVGGMNTEAFF
TRBJ1-4	TRBV9	-	-	TGTGCCAGCAGCGTAGCTGGGCAGGGTTCTGAAAAACTGTTTTTT	CASSVAGQGSEKLFF
TRBJ2-2	TRBV6-2/TRBV6-3	-	-	TGTGCCAGCAGTAAGAACAGGGTTAACACCGGGGAGCTGTTTTTT	CASSKNRVNTGELFF
TRBJ1-5	TRBV2	-	-	TGTGCCAGCAAGGTCGTGGACAGTCAAAATCAGCCCCAGCATTTT	CASKVVDSQNQPQHF
TRBJ2-7	TRBV12-3/TRBV12-4	TRBD2	-	TGTGCCAGCAGTTTAACTAGCGGTGGGGAGCAGTACTTC	CASSLTSGGEQYF
TRBJ1-5	TRBV25-1	TRBD1	once	TGTGCCAGCAGTGGACAGGGTTCGGAGCAGCCCCAGCATTTT	CASSGQGSEQPQHF
TRBJ2-5	TRBV3-1/TRBV3-2	TRBD1	-	TGTGCCAGCAGCCTCCAGGACAGGGTTGAAGAGACCCAGTACTTC	CASSLQDRVEETQYF
TRBJ1-2	TRBV3-1/TRBV3-2	TRBD1	-	TGTGCCAGCAGTCCCGGGACAGATCTATATGGCTACACCTTC	CASSPGTDLYGYTF
TRBJ1-3	TRBV5-1	TRBD1	-	TGCGCCAGCAGCGCCCGGACAGGGGGCTCTGGAAACACCATATATTTT	CASSARTGGSGNTIYF
TRBJ1-3	TRBV2	-	once	TGTGCCAGCAGGCGGGAGCTGACTGGAAACACCATATATTTT	CASRRELTGNTIYF
TRBJ1-3	TRBV7-2	-	-	TGTGCCAGCAGCCTGCCGGAGGGTGGAAACACCATATATTTT	CASSLPEGGNTIYF
TRBJ2-5	TRBV19	TRBD2	-	TGTGCCAGTAGTACACAAGGACTAGCGGGGGCTTGGGAGACCCAGTACTTC	CASSTQGLAGAWETQYF
TRBJ1-2	TRBV7-9	-	once	TGTGCCAGCAGCTTAGAACAGGTCTATGGCTACACCTTC	CASSLEQVYGYTF
TRBJ1-1	TRBV2	-	once	TGTGCCAGCAGTAAGAGACAGGCCCACACTGAAGCTTTCTTT	CASSKRQAHTEAFF
TRBJ2-7	TRBV11-2	-	-	TGTGCCAGCAGCACTCAGGGCTACGAGCAGTACTTC	CASSTQGYEQYF
TRBJ1-1	TRBV29-1	TRBD1	-	TGCACAGGGGGCCCTGGGAACACTGAAGCTTTCTTT	CTGGPGNTEAFF
TRBJ1-3	TRBV5-1	-	-	TGCGCCAGCACCCCCGGAGGGGGGGCGACTGGAAACACCATATATTTT	CASTPGGGATGNTIYF
TRBJ2-1	TRBV6-1	TRBD2	-	TGTGCCAGCAGTGAACCTACTAGCGGGAGCAAATCCTACAATGAGCAGTTCTTC	CASSEPTSGSKSYNEQFF
TRBJ2-1	TRBV7-2	TRBD1	-	TGTGCCAGCAGCTCAATGACAGGGGGCTGGGACAATGAGCAGTTCTTC	CASSSMTGGWDNEQFF
TRBJ1-1	TRBV4-1	-	-	TGCGCCAGCAGCCAAGCCCCACAGACAAACACTGAAGCTTTCTTT	CASSQAPQTNTEAFF
TRBJ2-3	TRBV11-2	-	-	TGTGCCAGCAGCTTAGCCCGAGTCGCCGATACGCAGTATTTT	CASSLARVADTQYF
TRBJ1-1	TRBV29-1	TRBD1	-	TGCAGCGTGGGGGACAGGGTGGCCACTGAAGCTTTCTTT	CSVGDRVATEAFF
TRBJ1-2	TRBV3-1/TRBV3-2	-	-	TGTGCCAGCAGCCCAGCGGCAGGGGCCACATTGGGCTACACCTTC	CASSPAAGATLGYTF
TRBJ1-4	TRBV18	-	-	TGTGCCAGCTCACCACCGGCGGAGGGTAATGAAAAACTGTTTTTT	CASSPPAEGNEKLFF
TRBJ2-5	TRBV14	TRBD2	-	TGTGCCAGCAGCCAATTTCAGCGGGGGGGCGGCGAGACCCAGTACTTC	CASSQFQRGGGETQYF
TRBJ1-2	TRBV18	-	-	TGTGCCAGCTCACCGGGGACACGAGGCCACTATGGCTACACCTTC	CASSPGTRGHYGYTF
TRBJ1-1	TRBV19	-	-	TGTGCCAGTAGTACCGGACTGCTGAACACTGAAGCTTTCTTT	CASSTGLLNTEAFF
TRBJ2-5	TRBV4-1	TRBD1	-	TGCGCCAGCAGCCAAGCTCTCAGAGACAGGGCCAGGGAGACCCAGTACTTC	CASSQALRDRARETQYF
TRBJ2-2	TRBV20-1	-	-	TGCAGTGCTAGTAGCGGGAACACCGGGGAGCTGTTTTTT	CSASSGNTGELFF
TRBJ2-3	TRBV5-1	TRBD2	once	TGCGCCAGCAGCAAAACTAGCGGGGGGGAAACAGATACGCAGTATTTT	CASSKTSGGETDTQYF